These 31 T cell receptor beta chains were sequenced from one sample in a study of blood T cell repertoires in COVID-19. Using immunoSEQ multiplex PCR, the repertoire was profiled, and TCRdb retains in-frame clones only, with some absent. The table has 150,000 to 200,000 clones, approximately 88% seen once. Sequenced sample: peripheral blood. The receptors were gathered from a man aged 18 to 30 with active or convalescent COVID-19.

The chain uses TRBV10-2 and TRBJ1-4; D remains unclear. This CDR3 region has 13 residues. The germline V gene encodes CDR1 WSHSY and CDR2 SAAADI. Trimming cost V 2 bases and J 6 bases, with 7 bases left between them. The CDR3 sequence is CASSEVTDEKLFF. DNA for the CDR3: TGCGCCAGCAGTGAGGTTACGGATGAAAAACTGTTTTTT.

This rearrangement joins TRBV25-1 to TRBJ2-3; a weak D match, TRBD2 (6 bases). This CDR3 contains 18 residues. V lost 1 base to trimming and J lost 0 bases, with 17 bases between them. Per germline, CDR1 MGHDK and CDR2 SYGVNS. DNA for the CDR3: TGTGCCAGCAGTGAATGGACGACGGGAGCCTCTAGCACAGATACGCAGTATTTT. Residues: CASSEWTTGASSTDTQYF.

The CDR3 coding sequence is TGTGCCACCAGCAGAGGAGGCTCGAGACTTTACTACGAGCAGTACTTC. It specifies CATSRGGSRLYYEQYF. V is TRBV15 and J is TRBJ2-7, with D hard to call. CDR1 LNHNV and CDR2 YYDKDF come from the germline V gene (reference sequence). The CDR3 runs to 16 residues. V gave up 1 base and J gave up 3 bases, with 16 bases separating them.

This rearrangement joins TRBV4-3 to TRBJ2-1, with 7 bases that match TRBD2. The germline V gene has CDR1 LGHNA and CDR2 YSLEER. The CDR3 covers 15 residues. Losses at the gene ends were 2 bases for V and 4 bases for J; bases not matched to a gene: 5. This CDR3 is CASSQSSGIYNEQFF. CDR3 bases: TGCGCCAGCAGCCAATCGAGCGGGATTTACAATGAGCAGTTCTTC.

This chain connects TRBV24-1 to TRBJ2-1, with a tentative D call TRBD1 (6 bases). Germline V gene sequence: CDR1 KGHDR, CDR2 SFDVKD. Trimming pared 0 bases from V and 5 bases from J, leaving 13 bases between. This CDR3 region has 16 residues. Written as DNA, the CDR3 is TGTGCCACCAGTGATTTGTTGGGGGCGTCGAACAATGAGCAGTTCTTC. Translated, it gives CATSDLLGASNNEQFF.

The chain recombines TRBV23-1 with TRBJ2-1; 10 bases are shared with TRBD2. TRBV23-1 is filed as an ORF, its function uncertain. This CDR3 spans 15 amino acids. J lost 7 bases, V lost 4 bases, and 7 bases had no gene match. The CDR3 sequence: CASSPPGLARNEQFF. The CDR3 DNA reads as TGCGCCAGCAGTCCCCCGGGACTAGCGCGTAATGAGCAGTTCTTC.

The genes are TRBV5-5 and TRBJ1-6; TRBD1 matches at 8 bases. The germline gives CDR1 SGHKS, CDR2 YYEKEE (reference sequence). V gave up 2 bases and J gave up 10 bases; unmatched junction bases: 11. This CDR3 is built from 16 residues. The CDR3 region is CASSLNRGVSGSPLHF. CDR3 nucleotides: TGTGCCAGCAGCTTAAACAGGGGGGTAAGCGGATCACCCCTCCACTTT.

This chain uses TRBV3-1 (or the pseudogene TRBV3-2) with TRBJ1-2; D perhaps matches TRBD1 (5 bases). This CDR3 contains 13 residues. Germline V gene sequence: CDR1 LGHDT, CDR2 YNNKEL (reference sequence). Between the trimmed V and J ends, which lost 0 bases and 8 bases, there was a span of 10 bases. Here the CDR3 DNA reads TGTGCCAGCAGCCAAGATAGCAGGGAAGGCTACACCTTC. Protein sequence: CASSQDSREGYTF.

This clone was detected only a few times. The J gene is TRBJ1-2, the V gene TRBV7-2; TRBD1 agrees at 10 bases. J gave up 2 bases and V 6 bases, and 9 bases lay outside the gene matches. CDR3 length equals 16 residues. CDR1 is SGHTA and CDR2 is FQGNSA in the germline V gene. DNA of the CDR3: TGTGCCAGCAGTTACATCCGGGACAGGGGCAACTATGGCTACACCTTC. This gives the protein CASSYIRDRGNYGYTF.

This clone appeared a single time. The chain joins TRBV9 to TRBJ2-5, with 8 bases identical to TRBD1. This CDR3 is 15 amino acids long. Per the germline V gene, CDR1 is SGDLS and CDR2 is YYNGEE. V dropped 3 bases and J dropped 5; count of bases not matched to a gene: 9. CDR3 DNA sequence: TGTGCCAGCAGCGCCCTTTCAGGGGGCGAGGAGACCCAGTACTTC. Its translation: CASSALSGGEETQYF. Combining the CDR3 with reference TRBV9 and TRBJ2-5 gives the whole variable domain DSGVTQTPKHLITATGQRVTLRCSPRSGDLSVYWYQQSLDQGLQFLIQYYNGEERAKGNILERFSAQQFPDLHSELNLSSLELGDSALYFCASSALSGGEETQYFGPGTRLLVL.

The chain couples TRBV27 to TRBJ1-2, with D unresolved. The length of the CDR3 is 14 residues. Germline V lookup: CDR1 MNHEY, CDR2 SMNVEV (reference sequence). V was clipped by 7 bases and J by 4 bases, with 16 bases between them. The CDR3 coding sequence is TGTGCCAGCACGCTATCAGTCGGGTCCTATGGCTACACCTTC. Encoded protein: CASTLSVGSYGYTF.

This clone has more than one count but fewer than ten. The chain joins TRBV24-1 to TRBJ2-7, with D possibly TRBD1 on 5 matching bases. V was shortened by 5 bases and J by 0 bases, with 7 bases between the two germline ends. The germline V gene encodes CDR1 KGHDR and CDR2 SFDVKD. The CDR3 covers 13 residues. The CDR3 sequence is CATSGTLSYEQYF. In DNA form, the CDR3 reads TGTGCCACCAGTGGGACACTCTCCTACGAGCAGTACTTC.

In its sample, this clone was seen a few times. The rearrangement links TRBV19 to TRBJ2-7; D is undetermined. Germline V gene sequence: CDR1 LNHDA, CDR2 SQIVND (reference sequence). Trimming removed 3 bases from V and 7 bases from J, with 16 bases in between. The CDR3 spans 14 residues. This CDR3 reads CASSIRSPLDEQYF. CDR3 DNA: TGTGCCAGTAGTATCAGGTCGCCGCTGGATGAGCAGTACTTC.

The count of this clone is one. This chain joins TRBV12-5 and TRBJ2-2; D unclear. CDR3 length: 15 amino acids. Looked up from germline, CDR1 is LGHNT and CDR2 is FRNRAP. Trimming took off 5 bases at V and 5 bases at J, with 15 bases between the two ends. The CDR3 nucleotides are TGTGCTAGTGGTCCTTTGGCAGGCCGGACCGGGGAGCTGTTTTTT. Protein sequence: CASGPLAGRTGELFF.

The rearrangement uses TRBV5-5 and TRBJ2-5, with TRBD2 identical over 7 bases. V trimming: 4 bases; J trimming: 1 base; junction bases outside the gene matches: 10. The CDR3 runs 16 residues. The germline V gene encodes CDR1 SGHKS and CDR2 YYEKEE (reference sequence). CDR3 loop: CASSPPTWGGQETQYF. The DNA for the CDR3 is TGTGCCAGCAGCCCACCAACTTGGGGGGGCCAAGAGACCCAGTACTTC.

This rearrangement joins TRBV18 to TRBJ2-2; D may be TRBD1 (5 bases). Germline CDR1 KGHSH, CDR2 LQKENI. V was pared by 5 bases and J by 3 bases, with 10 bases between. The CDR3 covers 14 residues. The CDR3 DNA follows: TGTGCCAGCTCAACAGACAGATACACCGGGGAGCTGTTTTTT. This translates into CASSTDRYTGELFF.

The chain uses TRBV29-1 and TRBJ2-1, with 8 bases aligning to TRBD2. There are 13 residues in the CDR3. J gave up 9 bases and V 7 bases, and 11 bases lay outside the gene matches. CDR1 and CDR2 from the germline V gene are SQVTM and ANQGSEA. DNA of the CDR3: TGCAGCGGGATCCCGGGGGGGCTCGCTGAGCAGTTCTTC. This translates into CSGIPGGLAEQFF.

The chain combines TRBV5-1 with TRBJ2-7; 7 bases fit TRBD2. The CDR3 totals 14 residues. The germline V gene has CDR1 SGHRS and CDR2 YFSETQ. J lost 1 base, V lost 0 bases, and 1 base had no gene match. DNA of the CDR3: TGCGCCAGCAGCTTGGCCGGGGGGTCCTACGAGCAGTACTTC. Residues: CASSLAGGSYEQYF.

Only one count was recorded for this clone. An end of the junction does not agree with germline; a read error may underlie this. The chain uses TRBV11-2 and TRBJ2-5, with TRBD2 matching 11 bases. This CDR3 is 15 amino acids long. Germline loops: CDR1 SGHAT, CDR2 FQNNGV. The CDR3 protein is CASSLRLAGQGTQYF. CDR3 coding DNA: TGTGCCAGCAGCTTAAGACTAGCGGGGCAAGGGACCCAGTACTTC. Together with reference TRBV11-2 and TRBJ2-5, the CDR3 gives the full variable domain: EAGVAQSPRYKIIEKRQSVAFWCNPISGHATLYWYQQILGQGPKLLIQFQNNGVVDDSQLPKDRFSAERLKGVDSTLKIQPAKLEDSAVYLCASSLRLAGQGTQYFGPGTRLLVL.

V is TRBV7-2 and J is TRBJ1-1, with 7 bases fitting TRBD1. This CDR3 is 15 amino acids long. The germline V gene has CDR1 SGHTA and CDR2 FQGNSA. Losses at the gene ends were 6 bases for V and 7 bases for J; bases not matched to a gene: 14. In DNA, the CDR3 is TGTGCCAGCAGTTCCCCGGGACAGAGAAGTGTTGAAGCTTTCTTT. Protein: CASSSPGQRSVEAFF. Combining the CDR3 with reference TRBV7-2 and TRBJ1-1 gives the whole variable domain GAGVSQSPSNKVTEKGKDVELRCDPISGHTALYWYRQSLGQGLEFLIYFQGNSAPDKSGLPSDRFSAERTGGSVSTLTIQRTQQEDSAVYLCASSSPGQRSVEAFFGQGTRLTVV.

DNA of the CDR3: TGTGCCATCAGTGATACTAGCGCGGTGAACACCGGGGAGCTGTTTTTT. Encoded protein: CAISDTSAVNTGELFF. The J gene is TRBJ2-2, the V gene TRBV10-3; 7 bases are shared with TRBD2. The CDR3 contains 16 residues. The ends lost 3 bases at V and 1 base at J; junction bases unmatched: 5. CDR1 is ENHRY, CDR2 SYGVKD, per germline.

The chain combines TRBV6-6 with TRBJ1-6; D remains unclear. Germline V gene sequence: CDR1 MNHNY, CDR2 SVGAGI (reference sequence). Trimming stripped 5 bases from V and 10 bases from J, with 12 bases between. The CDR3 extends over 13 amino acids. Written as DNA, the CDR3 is TGTGCCAGCAGTCCCGCGCAGGCGTCACCCCTCCACTTT. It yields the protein CASSPAQASPLHF.

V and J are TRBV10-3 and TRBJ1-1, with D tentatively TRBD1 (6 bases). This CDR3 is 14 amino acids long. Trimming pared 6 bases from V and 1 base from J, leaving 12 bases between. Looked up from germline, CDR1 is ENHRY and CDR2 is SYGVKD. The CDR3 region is CAIRTSGANTEAFF. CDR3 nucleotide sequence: TGTGCCATCAGGACCTCAGGGGCGAACACTGAAGCTTTCTTT.

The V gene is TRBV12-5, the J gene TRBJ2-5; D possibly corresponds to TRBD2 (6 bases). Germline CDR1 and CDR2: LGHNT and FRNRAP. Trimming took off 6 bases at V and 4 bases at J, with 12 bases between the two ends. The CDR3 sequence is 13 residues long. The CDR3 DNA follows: TGTGCTAGTGGCCGCGGGGTTCCAGAGACCCAGTACTTC. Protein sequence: CASGRGVPETQYF.

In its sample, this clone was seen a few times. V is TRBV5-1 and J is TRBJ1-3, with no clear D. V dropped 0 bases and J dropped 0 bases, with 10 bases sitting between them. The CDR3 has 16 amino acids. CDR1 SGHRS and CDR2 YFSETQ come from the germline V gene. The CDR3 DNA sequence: TGCGCCAGCAGCTTGGACGGTCCCCACTCTGGAAACACCATATATTTT. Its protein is CASSLDGPHSGNTIYF.

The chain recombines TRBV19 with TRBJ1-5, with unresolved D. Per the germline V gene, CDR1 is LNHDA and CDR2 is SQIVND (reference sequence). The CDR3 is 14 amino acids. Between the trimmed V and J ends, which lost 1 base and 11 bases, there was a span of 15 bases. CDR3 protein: CASSIVEGGRSQHF. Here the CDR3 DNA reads TGTGCCAGTAGTATAGTGGAGGGTGGACGGTCCCAGCATTTT.

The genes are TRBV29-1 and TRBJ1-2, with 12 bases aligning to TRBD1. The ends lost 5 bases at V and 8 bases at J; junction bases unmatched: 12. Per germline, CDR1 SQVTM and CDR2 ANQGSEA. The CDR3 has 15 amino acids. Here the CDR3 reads CSVTTGTGGARGYTF. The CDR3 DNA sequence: TGCAGCGTTACCACCGGGACAGGGGGCGCGAGGGGCTACACCTTC.

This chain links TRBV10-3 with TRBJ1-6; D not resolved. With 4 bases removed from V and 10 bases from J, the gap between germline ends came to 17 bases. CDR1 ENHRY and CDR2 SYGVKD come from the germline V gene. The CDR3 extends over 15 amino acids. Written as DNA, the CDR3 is TGTGCCATCAGTGCCGGAGGCCCACCTAGCTCACCCCTCCACTTT. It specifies CAISAGGPPSSPLHF.

The CDR3 is CASSPKAGGPQETQYF. The DNA for the CDR3 is TGTGCCAGCAGCCCAAAAGCGGGGGGGCCTCAAGAGACCCAGTACTTC. The genes are TRBV3-1 (or the pseudogene TRBV3-2) and TRBJ2-5; 10 nucleotides line up with TRBD2. CDR1 and CDR2 (germline): LGHDT, YNNKEL (reference sequence). The trim removed 4 bases at V and 2 bases at J, leaving 7 bases unmatched. The CDR3 contains 16 residues.

This CDR3 reads CASSHREITEAFF. CDR3 in DNA: TGTGCCAGCAGCCACCGGGAGATCACTGAAGCTTTCTTT. The gene calls are TRBV3-1 (or the pseudogene TRBV3-2) and TRBJ1-1; D unresolved. This CDR3 region has 13 residues. Germline V gives CDR1 LGHDT, CDR2 YNNKEL (reference sequence). The V gene lost 3 bases and the J gene lost 4 bases, with 9 bases spanning the gap.

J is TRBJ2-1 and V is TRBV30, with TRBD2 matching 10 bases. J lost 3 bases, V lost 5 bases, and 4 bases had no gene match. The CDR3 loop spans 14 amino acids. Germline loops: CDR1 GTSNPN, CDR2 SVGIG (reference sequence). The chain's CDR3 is CAWDSGRNYNEQFF. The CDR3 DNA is TGTGCCTGGGATAGCGGGAGGAACTACAATGAGCAGTTCTTC.